This TCR beta chain was captured by sequencing in a study of blood T cell repertoires in COVID-19. Whole-study context: Sites across the United States, Italy and Spain contributed samples from acute and convalescent COVID-19. In each case, the material was cDNA or gDNA derived from T cells, B-cell-depleted T cells, or PBMCs.

The CDR3 runs to 13 residues. Germline V gives CDR1 LNHDA, CDR2 SQIVND (reference sequence). Trimming left V 5 bases short and J 5 bases short, with 9 bases between. In the original workflow: The assay estimated nucleated cells by amplifying reference gene primers. The method was immunoSEQ multiplex PCR; TCRdb's version includes in-frame clones alone and lacks a portion of them. D and trimming come from the DNA, and the V and J calls and clone size come from that table. This table holds fewer than 200,000 clones, around 80% found once. This receptor was taken from a man aged 65-85 years with active or convalescent COVID-19. The sample consisted of peripheral blood. The rearrangement links TRBV19 to TRBJ2-2; possible D gene TRBD1, 5 bases. This chain's CDR3 is CASSPQGTGELFF. CDR3 bases: TGTGCCAGTAGTCCTCAGGGAACCGGGGAGCTGTTTTTT.